The clone carrying this TCR beta chain was picked up many times. The antigen is unknown. The CDR3 runs to 14 residues. Germline CDR1 is DFQATT and CDR2 is SNEGSKA (reference sequence). Trimming pared 1 base from V and 12 bases from J, leaving 21 bases between. Constant-region reverse primers amplified full-length variable regions, followed by semi-nested Nested Universal Primer A PCR. MiXCR, run by TCRdb on the 5' RACE reads, gives a single entry per CDR3 protein. Altogether approximately 60,000 distinct CDR3 sequences are present, about 20% being singletons, with the ten largest covering under 3.5%. Points from the study as a whole: Tumor memory CD4+ T cell TCR gene usage was found to cluster with blood and lymph node memory CD4+ cells and with lymph node naive CD4+ cells. Tumor Treg TCRs overlapped most with tumor naive CD4+ cells.

This TCR derives from a female donor with breast cancer. J is TRBJ1-2 and V is TRBV20-1; a weak D match, TRBD1 (5 bases). Sequenced sample: memory CD4+ T cells sorted from a lymph node. Subset defined: memory CD4+ T cells, CD4+CD45RO+CD25-. The CDR3 nucleotides are TGCAGTGCTAGAGTCGTATCAGGGTCCCTAGTCCACACCTTC. Translation gives CSARVVSGSLVHTF.